This T cell receptor (beta chain) emerged from a study of blood T cell repertoires in COVID-19. Study-wide context: The United States, Italy and Spain provided the acute and convalescent COVID-19 samples. In each case, the material was cDNA or gDNA derived from T cells, B-cell-depleted T cells, or PBMCs.

V shed 4 bases, J shed 5 bases, and the junction held 5 bases outside the gene matches. The CDR3 totals 14 residues. The germline V gene encodes CDR1 SGDLS and CDR2 YYNGEE. Source study methods: Reference gene primer amplification in the assay estimated nucleated cell counts. Sequencing was performed with immunoSEQ multiplex PCR; in TCRdb, only in-frame clones are kept and a portion is missing. V and J calls and clone size are given by that table; D and trimming were obtained from the DNA. The sample holds 200,000 to 250,000 clones, approximately 86% seen once. The chain has TRBV9 and TRBJ2-1, with 8 bases aligning to TRBD1. Input material: peripheral blood. The sequence was collected from a woman in her twenties or thirties with COVID-19, enrolled during active disease. DNA of the CDR3: TGTGCCAGCAGCCCCCGGACAGGGAACAATGAGCAGTTCTTC. Its protein product is CASSPRTGNNEQFF.